A selection of T cell receptor beta chains follows, all from one sample in a study of blood T cell repertoires in COVID-19. Using immunoSEQ multiplex PCR, the repertoire was profiled, and TCRdb retains in-frame clones only, with some absent. This sample has 350,000 to 550,000 clones; roughly 91% occur once, and the top ten carry 4.3%. Sequencing used peripheral blood. These receptors were obtained from a woman aged 25-40 years with acute or convalescent COVID-19. CDR3s include the opening cysteine and the closing phenylalanine or tryptophan. The order of the fields is J gene, D gene, V gene, clone size, CDR3 protein, CDR3 DNA. A D gene is named only where the DNA matches it firmly. Only some rows state a clone size, as once, few, many or a class for expanded clones.

j_call: TRBJ1-2; d_call: TRBD1; v_call: TRBV29-1; clone_size: NA; cdr3_aa: CSVGGQGILYGYTF; cdr3_nt: TGCAGCGTTGGGGGACAGGGGATCCTCTATGGCTACACCTTC
j_call: TRBJ1-1; d_call: NA; v_call: TRBV25-1; clone_size: NA; cdr3_aa: CASSDQGEAFF; cdr3_nt: TGTGCCAGCAGTGACCAGGGTGAAGCTTTCTTT
j_call: TRBJ2-7; d_call: TRBD1; v_call: TRBV7-9; clone_size: NA; cdr3_aa: CASSPGTVNEQYF; cdr3_nt: TGTGCCAGCAGCCCCGGGACAGTCAACGAGCAGTACTTC
j_call: TRBJ1-6; d_call: NA; v_call: TRBV6-6; clone_size: NA; cdr3_aa: CASSPRLTISAAYNSPLHF; cdr3_nt: TGTGCCAGCAGTCCTCGACTGACGATCTCGGCGGCCTATAATTCACCCCTCCACTTT
j_call: TRBJ2-2; d_call: NA; v_call: TRBV9; clone_size: once; cdr3_aa: CASSEGGANTGELFF; cdr3_nt: TGTGCCAGCAGCGAAGGCGGGGCGAACACCGGGGAGCTGTTTTTT
j_call: TRBJ2-2; d_call: TRBD1; v_call: TRBV11-2; clone_size: NA; cdr3_aa: CASSLRGTEAGELFF; cdr3_nt: TGTGCCAGCAGCTTAAGGGGGACAGAGGCCGGGGAGCTGTTTTTT
j_call: TRBJ1-2; d_call: NA; v_call: TRBV30; clone_size: NA; cdr3_aa: CAGEAGRALYGYTF; cdr3_nt: TGTGCCGGGGAAGCTGGCAGGGCGTTATATGGCTACACCTTC
j_call: TRBJ2-2; d_call: NA; v_call: TRBV10-1; clone_size: NA; cdr3_aa: CASSPRQNTGELFF; cdr3_nt: TGCGCCAGCAGCCCAAGACAGAACACCGGGGAGCTGTTTTTT
j_call: TRBJ1-2; d_call: NA; v_call: TRBV30; clone_size: NA; cdr3_aa: CACGNSVGYTF; cdr3_nt: TGTGCCTGCGGTAATTCGGTTGGCTACACCTTC
j_call: TRBJ1-6; d_call: TRBD1; v_call: TRBV6-6; clone_size: NA; cdr3_aa: CASSYETGGNNSPLHF; cdr3_nt: TGTGCCAGCAGTTACGAGACAGGGGGCAATAATTCACCCCTCCACTTT
j_call: TRBJ1-4; d_call: TRBD1; v_call: TRBV9; clone_size: NA; cdr3_aa: CASSVGQGIGEKLFF; cdr3_nt: TGTGCCAGCAGCGTAGGACAGGGGATAGGTGAAAAACTGTTTTTT
j_call: TRBJ2-5; d_call: NA; v_call: TRBV20-1; clone_size: NA; cdr3_aa: CSARSRTQYF; cdr3_nt: TGCAGTGCTAGATCTCGGACCCAGTACTTC
j_call: TRBJ2-1; d_call: NA; v_call: TRBV10-2; clone_size: once; cdr3_aa: CASTGFYNEQFF; cdr3_nt: TGCGCCAGCACAGGGTTCTACAATGAGCAGTTCTTC